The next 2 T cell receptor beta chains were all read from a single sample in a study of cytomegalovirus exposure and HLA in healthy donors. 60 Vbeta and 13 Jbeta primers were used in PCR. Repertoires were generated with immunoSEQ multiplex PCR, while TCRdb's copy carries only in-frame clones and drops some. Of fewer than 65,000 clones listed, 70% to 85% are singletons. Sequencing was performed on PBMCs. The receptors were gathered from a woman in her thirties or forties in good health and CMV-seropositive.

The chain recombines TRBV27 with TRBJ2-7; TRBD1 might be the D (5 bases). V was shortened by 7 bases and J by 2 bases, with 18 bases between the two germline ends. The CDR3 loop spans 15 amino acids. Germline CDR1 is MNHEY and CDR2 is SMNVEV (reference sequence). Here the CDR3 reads CASTRTPPGPYEQYF. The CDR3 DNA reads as TGTGCCAGCACAAGGACACCCCCAGGTCCCTACGAGCAGTACTTC.

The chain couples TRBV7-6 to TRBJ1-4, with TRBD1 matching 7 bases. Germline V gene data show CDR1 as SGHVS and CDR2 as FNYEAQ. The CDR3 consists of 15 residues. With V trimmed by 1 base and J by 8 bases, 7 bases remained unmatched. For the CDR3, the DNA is TGTGCCAGCAGCTTAGGGACAGGATTATACGAAAAACTGTTTTTT. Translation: CASSLGTGLYEKLFF.